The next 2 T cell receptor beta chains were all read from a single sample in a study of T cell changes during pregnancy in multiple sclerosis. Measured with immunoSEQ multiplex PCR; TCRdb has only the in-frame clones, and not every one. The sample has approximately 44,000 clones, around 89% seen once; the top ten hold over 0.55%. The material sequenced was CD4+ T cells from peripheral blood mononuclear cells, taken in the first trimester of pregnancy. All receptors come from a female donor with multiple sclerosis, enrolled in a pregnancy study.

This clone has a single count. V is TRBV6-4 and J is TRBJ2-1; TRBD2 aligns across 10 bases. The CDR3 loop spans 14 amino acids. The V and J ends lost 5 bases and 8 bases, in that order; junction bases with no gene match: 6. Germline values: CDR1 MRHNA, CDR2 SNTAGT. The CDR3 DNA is TGTGCCAGCAGTCTAGCGGGAGAGGGCTATGAGCAGTTCTTC. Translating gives CASSLAGEGYEQFF.

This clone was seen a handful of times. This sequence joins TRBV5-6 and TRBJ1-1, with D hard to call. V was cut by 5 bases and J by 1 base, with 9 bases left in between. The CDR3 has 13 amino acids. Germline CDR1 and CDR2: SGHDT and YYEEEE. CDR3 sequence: CASSDQRNTEAFF. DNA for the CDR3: TGTGCCAGCAGTGATCAGCGGAACACTGAAGCTTTCTTT.